This T cell receptor (beta chain) originates from a study of graft-versus-host responses after intestinal transplantation. Overall study context: Recipients got multivisceral, liver-intestinal, or isolated intestinal transplants.

TCRdb's copy holds only in-frame clones and misses some; the assay was immunoSEQ multiplex PCR. The sample has 80,000 to 100,000 clones, about nine tenths seen once. This clone was detected only a few times. Its target is unknown. The junction departs from the called germline gene at one end, perhaps through a read error. The clonotype comes from a human donor who received an intestinal transplant. Sample: unstimulated CD4+ T cells sorted from spleen or lymph node cells, taken before intestinal transplant.

CDR3 DNA: TGTGCTAGCAGTCATGACCGGGGGGGTGAGCAGTTCTTC. Protein: CASSHDRGGEQFF. J is TRBJ2-1 and V is TRBV7-7; 8 bases map to TRBD2. The CDR3 is made up of 13 amino acids. From germline, CDR1 is SSHAT and CDR2 FNYEAQ (reference sequence).